This T cell receptor beta chain comes out of a study of blood T cell repertoires in COVID-19. Study overall: Material from acute and convalescent COVID-19 was sourced from the United States, Italy and Spain. PBMCs, B-cell-depleted T cells, or T cells were the source of the cDNA or gDNA that made up the material.

This CDR3 is 13 amino acids long. The germline gives CDR1 SGHNT, CDR2 YYREEE (reference sequence). V gave up 4 bases and J gave up 3 bases; unmatched junction bases: 2. Per the original methods: Reference gene primer amplification yielded estimated nucleated cell counts. Assay used: immunoSEQ multiplex PCR; TCRdb lists only in-frame clones, some missing. V, J and clone size were drawn from that table, and D and trimming were deduced from the DNA. Of roughly 220,000 clones listed, approximately 86% are singletons. Seattle's enrolled individuals joined amid active infection and were then monitored longitudinally.

The chain joins TRBV5-4 to TRBJ1-1; 8 nucleotides match TRBD1. This TCR was sampled from a woman in her forties or fifties with COVID-19, enrolled during active disease. Sequencing was performed on peripheral blood. The CDR3 reads CASSPTGDTEAFF. Written as DNA, the CDR3 is TGTGCCAGCAGCCCGACAGGGGACACTGAAGCTTTCTTT.